These 5 T cell receptor beta chains share one sample of origin, sequenced in a study of cytomegalovirus exposure and HLA in healthy donors. Vbeta (60) and Jbeta (13) primers were used in the PCR. Sequencing was performed with immunoSEQ multiplex PCR; in TCRdb, only in-frame clones are kept and a portion is missing. The ten most abundant clones cover 15% to 17% of a sample with tens of thousands of clones. The sequencing input was PBMCs. Receptor source: a man aged 45-65 years in good health and CMV-seropositive.

The CDR3, as DNA: TGCGCCAGCAGCTTGGCTACAGGGGGAGCGAATGAGCAGTTCTTC. Its translation: CASSLATGGANEQFF. V is TRBV5-1 and J is TRBJ2-1; 8 nucleotides align to TRBD1. The CDR3 contains 15 residues. The germline gives CDR1 SGHRS, CDR2 YFSETQ. The J segment lost 7 bases and the V segment lost 0 bases, leaving 6 bases of the junction unmatched.

This chain links TRBV11-2 with TRBJ1-1, with D unclear. The CDR3 consists of 16 residues. Germline CDR1 and CDR2: SGHAT and FQNNGV. Trimming stripped 5 bases from V and 1 base from J, with 17 bases between. CDR3 coding DNA: TGTGCCAGCAGCCCCAACTCGGGTCGGGGGAACACTGAAGCTTTCTTT. This encodes CASSPNSGRGNTEAFF.

This sequence joins TRBV19 and TRBJ2-2; tentative D call: TRBD2 (6 bases). V was pared by 3 bases and J by 1 base, with 15 bases between. The CDR3 covers 17 residues. Germline values: CDR1 LNHDA, CDR2 SQIVND (reference sequence). The CDR3 coding sequence is TGTGCCAGTAGTATGGGGGGACGCGAAATGAACACCGGGGAGCTGTTTTTT. Translated: CASSMGGREMNTGELFF.

The rearrangement joins TRBV30 to TRBJ1-2; D might be TRBD1 (6 bases). CDR1 and CDR2 from the germline V gene are GTSNPN and SVGIG (reference sequence). Trimming pared 6 bases from V and 0 bases from J, leaving 14 bases between. The CDR3 spans 14 residues. The chain's CDR3 is CACPQGAANYGYTF. CDR3 DNA: TGTGCCTGCCCACAGGGAGCTGCTAACTATGGCTACACCTTC.

The CDR3 reads CASSYSPRVGYEQYV. CDR3 in DNA: TGTGCCAGCAGTTACTCGCCTAGAGTCGGGTACGAGCAGTACGTC. The V and J genes are TRBV6-5 and TRBJ2-7; D is unresolved. The CDR3 consists of 15 residues. The V gene's germline CDR1 is MNHEY and CDR2 SVGAGI. V lost 0 bases, J lost 4 bases, and 13 bases lay in between.